Shown below are 20 T cell receptor beta chains from a single sample sequenced in a study of CD8 T cells in ankylosing spondylitis. MiXCR, run by TCRdb on the 5' RACE reads, gives a single entry per CDR3 protein. The sample includes 670,000 or so distinct CDR3 sequences, roughly 20% of them seen just once. These receptors lack a known antigen. The study, taken as a whole, reports: There was a TCR beta motif, made of fewer than 10 highly homologous variants, that appeared characteristic of ankylosing spondylitis blood.

Input material: blood, either unsorted or a sorted T cell fraction (not recorded which). Receptor source: a male donor with ankylosing spondylitis.

The V gene is TRBV20-1, the J gene TRBJ2-5; 9 nucleotides align to TRBD1. With V trimmed by 5 bases and J by 3 bases, 10 bases remained unmatched. Germline V lookup: CDR1 DFQATT, CDR2 SNEGSKA (reference sequence). The CDR3 contains 15 residues. This chain's CDR3 is CSASITGGGEETQYF. The CDR3 DNA follows: TGCAGTGCTTCCATCACAGGGGGCGGTGAAGAGACCCAGTACTTC.

This clonotype was counted between two and nine times. This CDR3 reads CASSLPGGANRSYNEQFF. DNA of the CDR3: TGCGCCAGCAGCCTCCCCGGGGGGGCAAATCGCTCCTACAATGAGCAGTTCTTC. V and J are TRBV4-1 and TRBJ2-1, with 8 nucleotides matching TRBD2. The J segment lost 0 bases and the V segment lost 4 bases, leaving 11 bases of the junction unmatched. Germline V gives CDR1 MGHRA, CDR2 YSYEKL. The CDR3 has 18 residues.

This clonotype was counted only a few times. V and J are TRBV20-1 and TRBJ1-4; TRBD1 might be the D (6 bases). The CDR3 totals 14 residues. Germline V gene data show CDR1 as DFQATT and CDR2 as SNEGSKA (reference sequence). The V and J ends lost 5 bases and 4 bases respectively, with 14 bases between them. The DNA of the CDR3 is TGCAGTGCTTGGACAGCTACCATTAATGAAAAACTGTTTTTT. It yields the protein CSAWTATINEKLFF.

This clonotype is a singleton in its sample. The chain combines TRBV5-6 with TRBJ2-2; 8 positions match TRBD1. Per the germline V gene, CDR1 is SGHDT and CDR2 is YYEEEE. Trimming removed 4 bases from V and 10 bases from J; junction bases left unmatched: 15. CDR3 length: 16 residues. The CDR3 protein is CASSHGGQAVFAELFF. CDR3 sequence (DNA): TGTGCCAGCAGCCACGGGGGACAGGCCGTTTTTGCGGAGCTGTTTTTT.

This CDR3 is CSARDSAVNTEAFF. The CDR3 nucleotides read TGCAGTGCTAGAGATTCGGCGGTGAACACTGAAGCTTTCTTT. V usage is TRBV20-1 and J usage is TRBJ1-1; no definite D call. The CDR3 has 14 amino acids. The V gene's germline CDR1 is DFQATT and CDR2 SNEGSKA (reference sequence). V was pared by 0 bases and J by 0 bases, with 8 bases between.

The rearrangement uses TRBV5-1 and TRBJ2-3; D ambiguous. V gave up 2 bases and J gave up 1 base, with 5 bases separating them. This CDR3 is 13 amino acids long. From germline, CDR1 is SGHRS and CDR2 YFSETQ. CDR3 bases: TGCGCCAGCAGCTTACACGGCACAGATACGCAGTATTTT. Its translation: CASSLHGTDTQYF. Based on the CDR3 plus reference TRBV5-1 and TRBJ2-3, the full variable domain is KAGVTQTPRYLIKTRGQQVTLSCSPISGHRSVSWYQQTPGQGLQFLFEYFSETQRNKGNFPGRFSGRQFSNSRSEMNVSTLELGDSALYLCASSLHGTDTQYFGPGTRLTVL.

This clonotype was seen a handful of times. The chain links TRBV20-1 to TRBJ2-7; 12 positions agree with TRBD2. CDR1 is DFQATT, CDR2 SNEGSKA, per germline (reference sequence). V shed 1 base, J shed 2 bases, and the junction held 3 bases outside the gene matches. The CDR3 length is 15 residues. The CDR3 DNA reads TGCAGTGCTAGAGGGACTAGCGGGACCACCTACGAGCAGTACTTC. Residues: CSARGTSGTTYEQYF.

This clonotype was counted between two and nine times. The chain carries TRBV6-1 and TRBJ2-7; D is perhaps TRBD2 (5 bases). CDR1 is MNHNS and CDR2 is SASEGT in the germline V gene. V was clipped by 6 bases and J by 0 bases, with 9 bases between them. The CDR3 is 13 residues long. CDR3 sequence reads: CASRAGFSYEQYF. The CDR3 DNA sequence: TGTGCCAGCAGGGCGGGCTTCTCCTACGAGCAGTACTTC.

This rearrangement joins TRBV20-1 to TRBJ2-7; D is possibly TRBD2 (5 bases). The CDR3 is made up of 14 amino acids. Looked up from germline, CDR1 is DFQATT and CDR2 is SNEGSKA (reference sequence). Trimming removed 5 bases at V and 0 bases at J, with 14 bases between. The DNA for the CDR3 is TGCAGTGCTCACACACGGGGAGTCTCCTACGAGCAGTACTTC. This gives the protein CSAHTRGVSYEQYF.

J is TRBJ2-7 and V is TRBV5-1; D not certain. The CDR3 is 14 residues long. Trimming left V 7 bases short and J 3 bases short, with 17 bases between. Germline V gives CDR1 SGHRS, CDR2 YFSETQ. The CDR3 protein is CASGPTDTNYEQYF. Here the CDR3 DNA reads TGCGCCAGCGGACCTACAGACACGAACTACGAGCAGTACTTC.

The chain uses TRBV4-1 and TRBJ2-2, with a possible D match to TRBD1 (5 bases). Germline-derived CDR1 and CDR2 are MGHRA and YSYEKL. The CDR3 is 17 residues long. The V end was cut by 0 bases, the J end by 1 base, with 12 bases between. This CDR3 reads CASSQDGAMGNTGELFF. The CDR3 DNA is TGCGCCAGCAGCCAAGATGGGGCAATGGGGAACACCGGGGAGCTGTTTTTT.

A remark on this clonotype: The conserved closing phenylalanine or tryptophan is absent in this CDR3, likely reflecting a read error. The chain carries TRBV20-1 and TRBJ2-3; D gene ambiguous. Trimming took off 4 bases at V and 0 bases at J, with 8 bases between the two ends. The CDR3 is 13 amino acids. The germline gives CDR1 DFQATT, CDR2 SNEGSKA (reference sequence). CDR3 protein: CSAKAQSTDTQYS. The CDR3 coding sequence is TGCAGTGCTAAAGCCCAGAGCACAGATACGCAGTATTCT.

The sample holds many counts of this clonotype. V is TRBV20-1 and J is TRBJ2-5; the D call may be TRBD1 or TRBD2 (5 bases each). CDR3 length: 14 amino acids. Trimming removed 0 bases at V and 5 bases at J, with 13 bases between. Per the germline V gene, CDR1 is DFQATT and CDR2 is SNEGSKA (reference sequence). CDR3 sequence: CSARDGTPRETQYF. CDR3 DNA: TGCAGTGCTAGAGATGGGACCCCTCGGGAGACCCAGTACTTC.

The genes are TRBV5-5 and TRBJ2-7; 8 positions match TRBD2. CDR3 length: 16 amino acids. Unmatched junction bases numbered 11, after V lost 4 bases and J lost 2 bases. Per germline, CDR1 SGHKS and CDR2 YYEKEE (reference sequence). The CDR3, as DNA: TGTGCCAGCAGCCTCAGCGGGAGCCCGCCTGCCTACGAGCAGTACTTC. Its protein product is CASSLSGSPPAYEQYF.

This clonotype was seen many times. V usage is TRBV12-3 or TRBV12-4 and J usage is TRBJ2-1; D remains unclear. CDR3 length: 13 amino acids. Trimming cost V 5 bases and J 6 bases, with 11 bases left between them. For the CDR3, the DNA is TGTGCCAGCAGTCCCGACTGGTTCAATGAGCAGTTCTTC. This translates into CASSPDWFNEQFF.

The chain is built from TRBV15 and TRBJ2-1; D is possibly TRBD2 (5 bases). The CDR3 spans 14 residues. CDR1 LNHNV and CDR2 YYDKDF come from the germline V gene (reference sequence). V dropped 3 bases and J dropped 5 bases, with 11 bases sitting between them. The CDR3 sequence: CATSRDLANNEQFF. The CDR3 DNA sequence: TGTGCCACCAGCAGGGATCTAGCAAACAATGAGCAGTTCTTC.

This clonotype was counted only a few times. The CDR3 region is CASSLGHREKLFF. CDR3 coding DNA: TGTGCCAGCAGTCTGGGACACCGTGAAAAACTGTTTTTT. V usage is TRBV12-3 or TRBV12-4 and J usage is TRBJ1-4, with TRBD1 as a possible D gene (6 bases). V shed 5 bases and J shed 7 bases, with 11 bases lying between them. The CDR3 has 13 amino acids.

This clonotype was seen at least ten times. V gene TRBV29-1 combines with J gene TRBJ1-1; 8 positions agree with TRBD1. Losses at the gene ends were 6 bases for V and 11 bases for J; bases not matched to a gene: 14. This CDR3 comprises 13 residues. Germline V gene sequence: CDR1 SQVTM, CDR2 ANQGSEA. The CDR3 DNA follows: TGCAGCGTAGCCAGTCAGCAGGGGGCTGGGGCTTTCTTT. This translates into CSVASQQGAGAFF.

This clonotype has only a few counts. The chain employs TRBV29-1 and TRBJ2-1; D is unresolved. Trimming took off 6 bases at V and 6 bases at J, with 6 bases between the two ends. Germline loops: CDR1 SQVTM, CDR2 ANQGSEA. The CDR3 totals 10 residues. CDR3 region: CSVAANEQFF. CDR3 bases: TGCAGCGTAGCTGCCAATGAGCAGTTCTTC.

This clonotype was observed a few times. This chain uses TRBV7-3 with TRBJ2-7, with D perhaps given as TRBD1 or TRBD2 (5 bases each). The length of the CDR3 is 16 residues. Per the germline V gene, CDR1 is SGHTA and CDR2 is FQGTGA. The ends were cut back, 5 bases at V and 2 bases at J, with 19 bases in the middle. CDR3 protein: CASSPQIWDEAYEQYF. Here the CDR3 DNA reads TGTGCCAGCAGCCCGCAAATATGGGACGAGGCCTACGAGCAGTACTTC.